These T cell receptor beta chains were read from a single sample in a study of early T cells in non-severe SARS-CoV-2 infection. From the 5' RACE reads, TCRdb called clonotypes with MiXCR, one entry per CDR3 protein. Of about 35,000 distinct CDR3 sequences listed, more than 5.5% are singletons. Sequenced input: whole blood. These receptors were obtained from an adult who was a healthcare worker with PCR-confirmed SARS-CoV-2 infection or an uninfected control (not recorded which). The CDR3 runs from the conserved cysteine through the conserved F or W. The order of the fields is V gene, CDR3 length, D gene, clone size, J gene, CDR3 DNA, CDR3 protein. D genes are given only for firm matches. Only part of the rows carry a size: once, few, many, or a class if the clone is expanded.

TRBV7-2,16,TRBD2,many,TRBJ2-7,TGTGCCAGCAGCTTAGCCCTCACTAGCGGGAGGGGAGAGCAGTACTTC,CASSLALTSGRGEQYF
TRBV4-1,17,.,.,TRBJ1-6,TGCGCCAGCAGCCAAGATCCGGCTGTCGGTTATAATTCACCCCTCCACTTT,CASSQDPAVGYNSPLHF
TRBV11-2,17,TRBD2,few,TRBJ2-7,TGTGCCAGCAGCTCAACAACGCTAGCGGGAGCGGCCTACGAGCAGTACTTC,CASSSTTLAGAAYEQYF
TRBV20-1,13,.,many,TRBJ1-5,TGCAGTGCTAGAGCAGACAGTAATCAGCCCCAGCATTTT,CSARADSNQPQHF
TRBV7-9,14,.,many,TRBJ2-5,TGTGCCAGCAGCTCCCCCTACAGAGAAGAGACCCAGTACTTC,CASSSPYREETQYF
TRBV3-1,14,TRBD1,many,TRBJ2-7,TGTGCCACCTCATCTGGGACAGCTGCTTACGAGCAGTACTTC,CATSSGTAAYEQYF
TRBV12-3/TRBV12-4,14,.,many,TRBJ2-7,TGTGCCAGCAGTTTAGAAATGCGGGGCTACGAGCAGTACTTC,CASSLEMRGYEQYF
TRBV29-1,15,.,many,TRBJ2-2,TGCAGCGTTGAAGTAGGGCGGCAGAACACCGGGGAGCTGTTTTTT,CSVEVGRQNTGELFF
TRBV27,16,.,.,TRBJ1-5,TGTGCCAGCAGTTACCGACAGGAGTACGGCAATCAGCCCCAGCATTTT,CASSYRQEYGNQPQHF
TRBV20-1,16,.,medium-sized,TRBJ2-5,TGCAGTGCCCAATCCTCTCAGGGGCTGTTGGGAGAGACCCAGTACTTC,CSAQSSQGLLGETQYF
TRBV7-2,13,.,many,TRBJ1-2,TGTGCCAGCAGCTTGCAGGGGCGGTCGAGCTACACCTTC,CASSLQGRSSYTF
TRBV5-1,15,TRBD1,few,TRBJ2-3,TGCGCCAGCAGCTCGGGACAGGGGGTCACAGATACGCAGTATTTT,CASSSGQGVTDTQYF
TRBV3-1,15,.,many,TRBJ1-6,TGTGCCAGCAGCCAAGACCCGGGGGTGGGATCACCCCTCCACTTT,CASSQDPGVGSPLHF
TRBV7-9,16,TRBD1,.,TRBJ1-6,TGTGCCAGCAGCTTAGCAGGGACAGGGGATAATTCACCCCTCCACTTT,CASSLAGTGDNSPLHF
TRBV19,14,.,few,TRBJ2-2,TGTGCCAGTAGACAGAGATCCAACACCGGGGAGCTGTTTTTT,CASRQRSNTGELFF
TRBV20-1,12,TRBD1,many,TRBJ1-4,TGCAGTGCTAGAAGACAGGGGGAAAAACTGTTTTTT,CSARRQGEKLFF
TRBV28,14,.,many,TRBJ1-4,TGTGCCAGCAGCCCACAGGGAGGCACTGAAAAACTGTTTTTT,CASSPQGGTEKLFF
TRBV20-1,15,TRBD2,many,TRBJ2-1,TGCAGTGCTAGGGACGGGACTAGCGTGTACAATGAGCAGTTCTTC,CSARDGTSVYNEQFF
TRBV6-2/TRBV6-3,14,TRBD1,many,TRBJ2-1,TGTGCCAGCAGTTACATATTACAGGGGTATGAGCAGTTCTTC,CASSYILQGYEQFF
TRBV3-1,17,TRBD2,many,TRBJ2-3,TGTGCCAGCAGCCAAGTAACTAGCGGGAGTACCAAAGATACGCAGTATTTT,CASSQVTSGSTKDTQYF
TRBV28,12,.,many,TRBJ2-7,TGTGCCAGCAGTCCCCAGAGCTACGAGCAGTACTTC,CASSPQSYEQYF
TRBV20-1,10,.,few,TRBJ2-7,TGCAGTGCGGTGACCTACGAGCAGTACTTC,CSAVTYEQYF
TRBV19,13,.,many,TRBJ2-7,TGTGCCAGCTCTCACCGGGCCCACTACGAGCAGTACTTC,CASSHRAHYEQYF
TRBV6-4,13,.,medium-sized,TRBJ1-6,TGTGCCAGCAGTGACTCGGATAATTCACCCCTCCACTTT,CASSDSDNSPLHF
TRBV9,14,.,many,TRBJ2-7,TGTGCCAGCAGCCTGGACGGGGACTTAAACGAGCAGTACTTC,CASSLDGDLNEQYF
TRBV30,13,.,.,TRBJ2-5,TGTGCCTGGAGTGTGGGAAATCAAGAGACCCAGTACTTC,CAWSVGNQETQYF
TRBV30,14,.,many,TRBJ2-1,TGTGCCTGGAGTGTAGGGGGACAAATTTATAGGCAGTTCTTC,CAWSVGGQIYRQFF
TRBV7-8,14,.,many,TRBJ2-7,TGTGCCAGCAGCTTAATAACTAGTGCCTACGAGCAGTACTTC,CASSLITSAYEQYF
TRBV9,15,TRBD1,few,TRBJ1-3,TGTGCCAGCAGCGCCCGACAGGGAGCAGGAAACACCATATATTTT,CASSARQGAGNTIYF
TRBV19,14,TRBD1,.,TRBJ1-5,TGTGCCAGTAGTATGGGACAGGGTTGGCAGCCCCAGCATTTT,CASSMGQGWQPQHF
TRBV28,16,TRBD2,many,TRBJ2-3,TGTGCCAGCAGCCGATTGGAGCGGGAGGGTACAGATACGCAGTATTTT,CASSRLEREGTDTQYF
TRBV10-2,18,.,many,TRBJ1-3,TGCGCCAGCAGACGAGGAATGGGGGGACGGGGCTCTGGAAACACCATATATTTT,CASRRGMGGRGSGNTIYF
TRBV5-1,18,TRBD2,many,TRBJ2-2,TGCGCCAGCAGCCCTCGGACTAGCGGGTTCGCGAACACCGGGGAGCTGTTTTTT,CASSPRTSGFANTGELFF
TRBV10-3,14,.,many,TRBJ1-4,TGTGCCATCAGTGAACCGGGTTATAATGAAAAACTGTTTTTT,CAISEPGYNEKLFF
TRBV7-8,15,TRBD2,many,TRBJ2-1,TGTGCCAGCAGATCCGGACTAGTCTCCTACAATGAGCAGTTCTTC,CASRSGLVSYNEQFF
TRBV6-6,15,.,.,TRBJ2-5,TGTGCCAGCAGTTACACCGGGGCGGGACCTAGGACCCAGTACTTC,CASSYTGAGPRTQYF
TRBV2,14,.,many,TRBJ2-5,TGTGCCAGCATGAGGAGACCAACCCTCGAGACCCAGTACTTC,CASMRRPTLETQYF
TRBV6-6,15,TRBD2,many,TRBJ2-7,TGTGCCAGCAGTTACTCGGCTAGCGGGAGGTACGAGCAGTACTTC,CASSYSASGRYEQYF
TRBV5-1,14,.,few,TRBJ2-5,TGCGCCAGCAGCTTGGGGATGCACCAAGAGACCCAGTACTTC,CASSLGMHQETQYF
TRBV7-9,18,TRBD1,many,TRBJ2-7,TGTGCCAGCAGCTTAGGATCATTCCGGGACAGGGGGTTGGACGAGCAGTACTTC,CASSLGSFRDRGLDEQYF
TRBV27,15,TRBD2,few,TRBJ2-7,TGTGCCAGCAGTTTCATAGCGGGAGTCGAAGGCGAGCAGTACTTC,CASSFIAGVEGEQYF
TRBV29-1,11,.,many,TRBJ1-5,TGCAGCGTTGGGGCCGGCGGGGCCCAGCATTTT,CSVGAGGAQHF
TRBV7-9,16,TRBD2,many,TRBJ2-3,TGTGCCAGCAGCTGGGCTAGCGGAGGAGACACAGATACGCAGTATTTT,CASSWASGGDTDTQYF
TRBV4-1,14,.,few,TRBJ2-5,TGCGCCAGCAGCCTAAAGGGGGGACAAGAGACCCAGTACTTC,CASSLKGGQETQYF
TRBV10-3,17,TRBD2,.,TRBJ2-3,TGTGCCATCAGCCCCATGGGACTAGCGGACTACACAGATACGCAGTATTTT,CAISPMGLADYTDTQYF
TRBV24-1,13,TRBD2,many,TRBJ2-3,TGTGCCACCATGGGTGAGCGGGGGTATACGCAGTATTTT,CATMGERGYTQYF
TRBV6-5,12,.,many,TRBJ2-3,TGTGCCAGCAGTCCTCATACAGATACGCAGTATTTT,CASSPHTDTQYF
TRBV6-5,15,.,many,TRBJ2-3,TGTGCCAGCAGTTACCCAGGGGCCAGCACAGATACGCAGTATTTT,CASSYPGASTDTQYF